The 25 T cell receptor beta chains given below trace back to one sample, sequenced in a study of T cell responses to AZD1222 COVID-19 vaccine. Profiled with immunoSEQ multiplex PCR; TCRdb holds only in-frame clones, not every one. The table for this sample gives over 140,000 clones. Sequences were obtained from peripheral blood. These receptor sequences come from an adult in good health.

The chain joins TRBV3-1 (or the pseudogene TRBV3-2) to TRBJ2-1; 14 nucleotides align to TRBD2. Trimming took 3 bases from V and 7 from J; bases not matched to a gene: 2. The CDR3 has 15 amino acids. Per the germline V gene, CDR1 is LGHDT and CDR2 is YNNKEL (reference sequence). The CDR3 DNA reads TGTGCCAGCAGCCAGGGACTAGCGGGGGTTAATGAGCAGTTCTTC. It yields the protein CASSQGLAGVNEQFF.

This chain uses TRBV6-5 with TRBJ1-5; 10 bases align to TRBD1. The CDR3 is 15 residues long. V was pared by 6 bases and J by 3 bases, with 5 bases of the junction left unmatched. Looked up from germline, CDR1 is MNHEY and CDR2 is SVGAGI. The CDR3 reads CASSPGTGANQPQHF. The CDR3 nucleotides are TGTGCCAGCAGCCCCGGGACAGGGGCCAATCAGCCCCAGCATTTT.

J is TRBJ1-2 and V is TRBV11-3; D unclear. Germline CDR1 is SGHNT and CDR2 is YENEEA. This CDR3 region has 12 residues. V shed 2 bases and J shed 5 bases, with 6 bases lying between them. In DNA, the CDR3 is TGTGCCAGCAGCTTACTCTCGTATGGCTACACCTTC. As protein: CASSLLSYGYTF.

This sequence joins TRBV3-1 (or the pseudogene TRBV3-2) and TRBJ1-1; D not certain. Per the germline V gene, CDR1 is LGHDT and CDR2 is YNNKEL (reference sequence). V lost 0 bases and J lost 1, with 9 bases in between. The CDR3 extends over 15 amino acids. CDR3 coding DNA: TGTGCCAGCAGCCAAGAGGACCCTAGGAACACTGAAGCTTTCTTT. This encodes CASSQEDPRNTEAFF.

V and J are TRBV5-1 and TRBJ1-1; TRBD1 matches 7 bases. Germline V gives CDR1 SGHRS, CDR2 YFSETQ. CDR3 length equals 15 residues. Trimming cost V 3 bases and J 2 bases; bases outside gene matches: 7. CDR3 in amino acids: CASSSNNRGNTEAFF. CDR3 coding DNA: TGCGCCAGCAGCTCAAACAACAGGGGAAACACTGAAGCTTTCTTT. Based on the CDR3 plus reference TRBV5-1 and TRBJ1-1, the full variable domain is KAGVTQTPRYLIKTRGQQVTLSCSPISGHRSVSWYQQTPGQGLQFLFEYFSETQRNKGNFPGRFSGRQFSNSRSEMNVSTLELGDSALYLCASSSNNRGNTEAFFGQGTRLTVV.

The chain employs TRBV3-1 (or the pseudogene TRBV3-2) and TRBJ2-5; tentative D call: TRBD2 (5 bases). V lost 4 bases and J 1 base, leaving 10 bases between the germline ends. The length of the CDR3 is 14 residues. Germline V gene lookup returns CDR1 LGHDT and CDR2 YNNKEL (reference sequence). For the CDR3, the DNA is TGTGCCAGCAGCCTGATGAGCGGCCAAGAGACCCAGTACTTC. It specifies CASSLMSGQETQYF.

The CDR3 protein is CASSFGVTGAMNTEAFF. CDR3 in DNA: TGTGCCAGCAGTTTTGGGGTGACAGGGGCCATGAACACTGAAGCTTTCTTT. The chain carries TRBV28 and TRBJ1-1; TRBD1 agrees at 8 bases. The V gene's germline CDR1 is MDHEN and CDR2 SYDVKM. This CDR3 comprises 17 residues. V gave up 3 bases and J gave up 0 bases; unmatched junction bases: 9.

The chain uses TRBV6-5 and TRBJ2-1; TRBD1 might be the D (6 bases). In germline, CDR1 is MNHEY, CDR2 SVGAGI. This CDR3 comprises 16 residues. The germline V and J ends were trimmed by 2 bases and 6 bases, with 17 bases remaining between them. CDR3 sequence (DNA): TGTGCCAGCAGTTACGACCCCAATACAGGGATCAATGAGCAGTTCTTC. Translating it yields CASSYDPNTGINEQFF.

This rearrangement joins TRBV7-2 to TRBJ1-2; TRBD1 is a possible D gene (5 bases). The CDR3 is 15 residues long. Germline-derived CDR1 and CDR2 are SGHTA and FQGNSA. The germline V and J ends were trimmed by 4 bases and 4 bases, with 16 bases remaining between them. The CDR3 region has the DNA TGTGCCAGCAGCTCCCAGATTACCGGGACCTATGGCTACACCTTC. Translation: CASSSQITGTYGYTF.

The chain is built from TRBV11-2 and TRBJ2-3, with D possibly matching TRBD2 (5 bases). This CDR3 contains 13 residues. V lost 1 base, J lost 5 bases, and 7 bases lay in between. Germline-derived CDR1 and CDR2 are SGHAT and FQNNGV. The CDR3 sequence: CASSLGRVDTQYF. The CDR3 nucleotides read TGTGCCAGCAGCTTAGGGCGGGTAGATACGCAGTATTTT.

This chain joins TRBV5-1 and TRBJ1-2; 7 bases match TRBD1. The CDR3 has 14 amino acids. Germline CDR1 and CDR2: SGHRS and YFSETQ. V lost 4 bases and J lost 0; bases outside the gene matches: 3. CDR3 sequence (DNA): TGCGCCAGCAGCCCAGGACAGGCTAACTATGGCTACACCTTC. Its protein product is CASSPGQANYGYTF.

The chain recombines TRBV6-1 with TRBJ1-2; 9 nucleotides agree with TRBD1. The junction had 6 bases not matched to a gene; V was cut back by 3 bases and J by 4 bases. The CDR3 spans 15 residues. Looked up from germline, CDR1 is MNHNS and CDR2 is SASEGT. The CDR3 DNA is TGTGCCAGCAGTGATGAAGACAGGGGGTCCTATGGCTACACCTTC. This translates into CASSDEDRGSYGYTF.

The V call is TRBV30, the J call TRBJ1-4; D not certain. This CDR3 has 14 residues. Germline V CDR1 and CDR2: GTSNPN, SVGIG (reference sequence). Between the trimmed V and J ends, which lost 0 bases and 7 bases, there was a span of 12 bases. CDR3 amino acids: CAWSVRMGGEKLFF. The CDR3 DNA is TGTGCCTGGAGTGTACGGATGGGCGGTGAAAAACTGTTTTTT.

The V call is TRBV18, the J call TRBJ2-1; D gene unclear. CDR3 length: 13 residues. Trimming took 3 bases from V and 0 from J, leaving 3 bases between them. Germline V CDR1 and CDR2: KGHSH, LQKENI. The CDR3 nucleotides read TGTGCCAGCTCACCCCGCTCCTACAATGAGCAGTTCTTC. Translated, it gives CASSPRSYNEQFF.

This chain connects TRBV21-1 to TRBJ2-7; TRBD2, the D gene given by the table, was not confirmed from the DNA. TRBV21-1 is a pseudogene locus. The CDR3 extends over 14 amino acids. In DNA, the CDR3 is TGTGCCAGCAGACACGTCGCGGGCCTCTACGAGCAGTACTTC. This gives the protein CASRHVAGLYEQYF.

The rearrangement uses TRBV19 and TRBJ2-3; TRBD2 aligns across 13 bases. Germline V CDR1 and CDR2: LNHDA, SQIVND (reference sequence). This CDR3 contains 15 residues. After removal of 4 bases from V and 6 bases from J, the junction contained 4 bases not matched to a gene. The CDR3 DNA is TGTGCCAGTAGTACCGGACTAGCGGGGGCGGATACGCAGTATTTT. It yields the protein CASSTGLAGADTQYF.

The CDR3: CASSQGQGVTFF. CDR3 DNA sequence: TGTGCCAGCAGCCAAGGACAGGGGGTAACTTTCTTT. The V and J genes are TRBV3-1 (or the pseudogene TRBV3-2) and TRBJ1-1, with 9 bases lining up with TRBD1. Trimming cost V 1 base and J 12 bases; bases outside gene matches: 3. Germline V CDR1 and CDR2: LGHDT, YNNKEL (reference sequence). This CDR3 comprises 12 residues.

The J gene is TRBJ2-7, the V gene TRBV14, with 9 bases identical to TRBD2. The DNA end is a closer match to TRBJ2-1, so the J assignment may be wrong. The CDR3 loop spans 15 amino acids. Germline V gene sequence: CDR1 SGHDN, CDR2 FVKESK. DNA of the CDR3: TGTGCCAGCAGCCAAGATCGGACTAGCGCAAATGAGCAGTTCTTC. It encodes CASSQDRTSANEQFF.

The chain combines TRBV18 with TRBJ1-1; D is ambiguous. This CDR3 is built from 13 residues. Trimming left V 3 bases short and J 6 bases short, with 11 bases between. CDR1 KGHSH and CDR2 LQKENI come from the germline V gene. The CDR3, as DNA: TGTGCCAGCTCACCCGGTGCGAGTGCTGAAGCTTTCTTT. Protein sequence: CASSPGASAEAFF. Supplemented by reference TRBV18 and TRBJ1-1, the full variable domain reads NAGVMQNPRHLVRRRGQEARLRCSPMKGHSHVYWYRQLPEEGLKFMVYLQKENIIDESGMPKERFSAEFPKEGPSILRIQQVVRGDSAAYFCASSPGASAEAFFGQGTRLTVV.

The chain carries TRBV30 and TRBJ1-1, with a tentative D call TRBD1 (5 bases). V dropped 5 bases and J dropped 4 bases, with 14 bases sitting between them. In germline, CDR1 is GTSNPN, CDR2 SVGIG (reference sequence). The CDR3 contains 13 residues. The CDR3 bases are TGTGCCTGGGGGGGTGATTGGGGCACTGAAGCTTTCTTT. It codes for CAWGGDWGTEAFF.

The chain employs TRBV3-1 (or the pseudogene TRBV3-2) and TRBJ2-4, with 10 bases lining up with TRBD1. Per germline, CDR1 LGHDT and CDR2 YNNKEL (reference sequence). The trim removed 6 bases at V and 10 bases at J, leaving 12 bases unmatched. The CDR3 has 15 amino acids. The CDR3 DNA follows: TGTGCCAGCAGTCTAAGGAGGGACAGGGGAGGGATTCAGTACTTC. Residues: CASSLRRDRGGIQYF.

With respect to this clone: As the CDR3 is not closed by the conserved phenylalanine or tryptophan, this likely results from a read error. The limits of the CDR3 on the DNA are not certain, so only TCRdb's listed CDR3 is given. The chain is built from TRBV7-9 and TRBJ1-1. The CDR3 length equals 11 residues, ends included. The germline gives CDR1 SEHNR, CDR2 FQNEAQ (reference sequence). CDR3 sequence reads: CASSFGDGELS.

The chain combines TRBV5-1 with TRBJ2-7; D ambiguous. The CDR3 is made up of 14 amino acids. Looked up from germline, CDR1 is SGHRS and CDR2 is YFSETQ. V lost 1 base, J lost 4 bases, and 12 bases lay in between. The CDR3 DNA reads TGCGCCAGCAGCTTGAATTTGGGTCGGTACGAGCAGTACTTC. Translating it yields CASSLNLGRYEQYF.

The chain links TRBV2 to TRBJ1-6; 8 bases line up with TRBD1. V dropped 5 bases and J dropped 4; count of bases not matched to a gene: 1. Germline V CDR1 and CDR2: SNHLY, FYNNEI. This CDR3 is built from 14 residues. CDR3 sequence (DNA): TGTGCCAGCAGTAGACAGGGGTATAATTCACCCCTCCACTTT. The encoded protein is CASSRQGYNSPLHF.

The chain employs TRBV28 and TRBJ2-7; 8 positions match TRBD2. The CDR3 extends over 14 amino acids. After removal of 4 bases from V and 4 bases from J, the junction contained 6 bases not matched to a gene. Germline lookup yields CDR1 MDHEN and CDR2 SYDVKM. This chain's CDR3 is CASSSSGGLYEQYF. CDR3 in DNA: TGTGCCAGCAGTTCGAGCGGGGGTTTGTACGAGCAGTACTTC.